Below are 27 T cell receptor beta chains sequenced from a single sample in a study of OX40 agonist ivuxolimab in advanced cancers. The table came from immunoSEQ multiplex PCR; TCRdb's copy has only in-frame clones and leaves some out. The sample contains 20,000 to 25,000 clones, roughly 78% of which appear only once. The specimen comprised CD4+ or CD8+ T cells sorted from blood, sampled in a trial of the OX40 agonist ivuxolimab. These receptors were taken from an adult with an advanced solid tumor such as melanoma, head and neck, liver or kidney cancer.

The chain is built from TRBV4-3 and TRBJ2-2, with a weak D call TRBD2 (5 bases). With 2 bases removed from V and 0 bases from J, the gap between germline ends came to 13 bases. The CDR3 runs 17 residues. Germline assignment: CDR1 LGHNA and CDR2 YSLEER. This CDR3 is CASSQRGMTANTGELFF. The DNA for the CDR3 is TGCGCCAGCAGCCAAAGAGGGATGACTGCGAACACCGGGGAGCTGTTTTTT.

V and J are TRBV5-1 and TRBJ2-3; 13 bases match TRBD2. CDR1 and CDR2 from the germline V gene are SGHRS and YFSETQ. V lost 1 base to trimming and J lost 4 bases; unmatched junction nucleotides: 0. The CDR3 contains 15 residues. The CDR3 sequence: CASSLTSGRADTQYF. Here the CDR3 DNA reads TGCGCCAGCAGCTTGACTAGCGGGAGGGCAGATACGCAGTATTTT.

The chain recombines TRBV5-4 with TRBJ2-7; 9 nucleotides agree with TRBD1. The CDR3 consists of 15 residues. J was trimmed by 2 bases and V by 5 bases; bases with no gene match: 8. Per germline, CDR1 SGHNT and CDR2 YYREEE (reference sequence). This CDR3 reads CASRGQGAKPYEQYF. The DNA of the CDR3 is TGTGCCAGCAGGGGACAGGGTGCGAAACCCTACGAGCAGTACTTC.

V usage is TRBV21-1 and J usage is TRBJ1-6. TRBV21-1 is a listed pseudogene. The CDR3 runs to 13 residues. This chain's CDR3 is CASSSFANSPLHF. The CDR3 DNA reads as TGTGCCAGCAGCTCCTTCGCTAATTCACCCCTCCACTTT.

J is TRBJ2-7 and V is TRBV18, with 8 nucleotides matching TRBD2. This CDR3 has 17 amino acids. Germline assignment: CDR1 KGHSH and CDR2 LQKENI. J lost 1 base, V lost 0 bases, and 8 bases had no gene match. DNA of the CDR3: TGTGCCAGCTCACCACCCCTTGGCGGGGGGCGATCCTACGAGCAGTACTTC. It encodes CASSPPLGGGRSYEQYF.

This clone turned up a few times. V and J are TRBV6-4 and TRBJ2-3; the match to TRBD2 covers 11 bases. CDR1 and CDR2 from the germline V gene are MRHNA and SNTAGT. The J segment lost 4 bases and the V segment lost 0 bases, leaving 3 bases of the junction unmatched. The CDR3 length is 16 residues. Here the CDR3 DNA reads TGTGCCAGCAGTGACTCGATAGCGGGGGGGCCAGATACGCAGTATTTT. Translated, it gives CASSDSIAGGPDTQYF.

The chain employs TRBV13 and TRBJ2-7, with TRBD1 matching 7 bases. Germline V lookup: CDR1 PRHDT, CDR2 FYEKMQ (reference sequence). The junction had 6 bases not matched to a gene; V was cut back by 4 bases and J by 0 bases. CDR3 length equals 15 residues. CDR3 residues: CASSSGQRSSYEQYF. The CDR3 DNA sequence: TGTGCCAGCAGCTCGGGACAGAGAAGCTCCTACGAGCAGTACTTC.

This clone was found a few times. The V and J genes are TRBV4-1 and TRBJ2-5, with D possibly matching TRBD1 (6 bases). Germline V gene lookup returns CDR1 MGHRA and CDR2 YSYEKL. This CDR3 comprises 17 residues. V lost 0 bases and J 1 base, leaving 15 bases between the germline ends. CDR3 bases: TGCGCCAGCAGCCAAGATAGGGGGAATATGGCCCAAGAGACCCAGTACTTC. The encoded protein is CASSQDRGNMAQETQYF.

The chain joins TRBV5-1 to TRBJ2-7, with a tentative D call TRBD2 (5 bases). Germline lookup yields CDR1 SGHRS and CDR2 YFSETQ. V was clipped by 2 bases and J by 3 bases, with 9 bases between them. The CDR3 contains 13 residues. The CDR3 loop reads CASSFGRGYEQYF. CDR3 sequence (DNA): TGCGCCAGCAGCTTTGGCCGGGGCTACGAGCAGTACTTC.

The gene calls are TRBV28 and TRBJ1-2; 7 positions agree with TRBD1. V gave up 7 bases and J gave up 0 bases; unmatched junction bases: 11. Germline CDR1 and CDR2: MDHEN and SYDVKM. The CDR3 sequence is 16 residues long. The CDR3 sequence: CASITPGQPSNYGYTF. The CDR3 nucleotides read TGTGCCAGCATTACGCCGGGACAGCCCTCTAACTATGGCTACACCTTC.

This clone was picked up one time. The chain links TRBV5-1 to TRBJ2-5; D is ambiguous. Germline V lookup: CDR1 SGHRS, CDR2 YFSETQ. Deletions cut 0 bases from V and 2 bases from J, with 14 bases between. This CDR3 has 16 amino acids. Here the CDR3 reads CASSLDIVGIQETQYF. CDR3 in DNA: TGCGCCAGCAGCTTGGATATAGTAGGGATTCAAGAGACCCAGTACTTC.

CDR3 in amino acids: CSALDYETQYF. The CDR3 nucleotides are TGCAGTGCCCTGGATTACGAGACCCAGTACTTC. The V and J genes are TRBV20-1 and TRBJ2-5; no clear D gene. The CDR3 spans 11 residues. Deletions cut 6 bases from V and 5 bases from J, with 10 bases between. Germline V gene lookup returns CDR1 DFQATT and CDR2 SNEGSKA (reference sequence).

The chain links TRBV5-1 to TRBJ2-2; D could derive from TRBD1 or TRBD2 (5 bases each). V was trimmed by 2 bases and J by 6 bases, leaving 11 bases between them. This CDR3 has 14 amino acids. Germline assignment: CDR1 SGHRS and CDR2 YFSETQ. CDR3 sequence: CASSFRGPPGELFF. The CDR3 region has the DNA TGCGCCAGCAGCTTCCGGGGCCCACCCGGGGAGCTGTTTTTT.

V and J are TRBV9 and TRBJ2-5, with D possibly matching TRBD2 (5 bases). Germline CDR1 is SGDLS and CDR2 is YYNGEE. This CDR3 is 16 amino acids long. Trimming cost V 0 bases and J 5 bases, with 17 bases left between them. The CDR3 DNA is TGTGCCAGCAGCGTAGAAGGACTCCCGCGTGGGGAGACCCAGTACTTC. It specifies CASSVEGLPRGETQYF. The complete variable domain, with remaining parts taken from reference TRBV9 and TRBJ2-5, reads DSGVTQTPKHLITATGQRVTLRCSPRSGDLSVYWYQQSLDQGLQFLIQYYNGEERAKGNILERFSAQQFPDLHSELNLSSLELGDSALYFCASSVEGLPRGETQYFGPGTRLLVL.

The rearrangement links TRBV5-1 to TRBJ1-2, with D unclear. The CDR3 loop spans 13 amino acids. Deletions cut 3 bases from V and 2 bases from J, with 8 bases between. Germline V CDR1 and CDR2: SGHRS, YFSETQ. CDR3 coding DNA: TGCGCCAGCAGCTCCCGGGTAAACTATGGCTACACCTTC. Translation: CASSSRVNYGYTF.

For this clone: A far larger clone is off by one base, so a read error is likely. This chain connects TRBV10-3 to TRBJ1-5; TRBD1 matches 10 bases. The CDR3 covers 14 residues. Losses at the gene ends were 11 bases for V and 0 bases for J; bases not matched to a gene: 4. Germline loops: CDR1 ENHRY, CDR2 SYGVKD. The CDR3 DNA reads as TGTGCCCCCGGGACAGGGGATAGCAATCAGCCCCAGCATTTT. Its translation: CAPGTGDSNQPQHF.

This rearrangement joins TRBV27 to TRBJ2-7; D might be TRBD2 (6 bases). Germline CDR1 is MNHEY and CDR2 is SMNVEV (reference sequence). The CDR3 runs 18 residues. Trimming stripped 7 bases from V and 3 bases from J, with 28 bases between. The CDR3 region is CASTSSMMRLGGVYEQYF. The CDR3 DNA sequence: TGTGCCAGCACCTCATCCATGATGCGGCTCGGAGGGGTCTACGAGCAGTACTTC.

This clone was seen only a few times. The chain has TRBV19 and TRBJ2-7; the match to TRBD2 covers 7 bases. Germline CDR1 LNHDA, CDR2 SQIVND (reference sequence). This CDR3 has 18 residues. V gave up 2 bases and J gave up 5 bases; unmatched junction bases: 18. DNA for the CDR3: TGTGCCAGTAGTATAACGTCAGGTGGCGCGGGAGCTGCAAACGAGCAGTACTTC. Amino acids: CASSITSGGAGAANEQYF.

The V gene is TRBV5-6, the J gene TRBJ2-1; the match to TRBD2 covers 12 bases. Unmatched junction bases numbered 4, after V lost 4 bases and J lost 5 bases. The CDR3 has 15 amino acids. In germline, CDR1 is SGHDT, CDR2 YYEEEE. The CDR3 nucleotides are TGTGCCAGCAGCATACCTAGCGGGGGGGACAATGAGCAGTTCTTC. Its protein is CASSIPSGGDNEQFF.

The rearrangement links TRBV27 to TRBJ2-7; 11 bases are a match to TRBD2. Germline V gives CDR1 MNHEY, CDR2 SMNVEV (reference sequence). The CDR3 is 17 amino acids. V trimming: 3 bases; J trimming: 0 bases; junction bases outside the gene matches: 7. For the CDR3, the DNA is TGTGCCAGCAGTTTGGAGACTAGCGGGATTCCCTCCTACGAGCAGTACTTC. Its translation is CASSLETSGIPSYEQYF.

In its sample, this clone was seen a few times. This chain joins TRBV11-3 and TRBJ2-7; 11 bases match TRBD2. This CDR3 has 16 amino acids. Germline values: CDR1 SGHNT, CDR2 YENEEA. Unmatched junction bases numbered 8, after V lost 1 base and J lost 6 bases. CDR3 in amino acids: CASSLGGLAVGGEQYF. In DNA, the CDR3 is TGTGCCAGCAGCTTAGGGGGACTAGCGGTTGGGGGCGAGCAGTACTTC.

The chain has TRBV11-3 and TRBJ2-7; a weak D match, TRBD2 (7 bases). V lost 4 bases and J 3 bases, leaving 13 bases between the germline ends. CDR1 and CDR2 (germline): SGHNT, YENEEA. This CDR3 region has 14 residues. The CDR3 loop reads CASSSAGAVYEQYF. As DNA, the CDR3 is TGTGCCAGCAGCTCTGCGGGGGCCGTCTACGAGCAGTACTTC.

J is TRBJ1-5 and V is TRBV9; D is unresolved. V was trimmed by 3 bases and J by 9 bases, leaving 10 bases between them. This CDR3 contains 12 residues. CDR1 and CDR2 from the germline V gene are SGDLS and YYNGEE. The DNA of the CDR3 is TGTGCCAGCAGCGCCCGATTGGGGCCCCAGCATTTT. It yields the protein CASSARLGPQHF.

J is TRBJ1-2 and V is TRBV29-1; TRBD1 agrees at 9 bases. Germline V gene data show CDR1 as SQVTM and CDR2 as ANQGSEA. This CDR3 is 17 amino acids long. Trimming at V came to 6 bases and at J to 1 base, leaving 15 bases not matched to a gene. As DNA, the CDR3 is TGCAGCGTCCTACCGGGGACAGGGCGAAATAATAACTATGGCTACACCTTC. Its translation: CSVLPGTGRNNNYGYTF.

The chain couples TRBV7-2 to TRBJ1-2; 7 positions match TRBD1. The V gene end was trimmed by 5 bases and the J gene end by 4 bases; junction bases not matched to a gene: 7. This CDR3 has 14 amino acids. The germline V gene encodes CDR1 SGHTA and CDR2 FQGNSA. The CDR3 here is CASSGGGRGYGYTF. In DNA form, the CDR3 reads TGTGCCAGCAGCGGAGGGGGCAGGGGCTATGGCTACACCTTC.

The V call is TRBV7-2, the J call TRBJ2-1; 9 bases are a match to TRBD1. The length of the CDR3 is 16 residues. The germline V gene encodes CDR1 SGHTA and CDR2 FQGNSA. V trimming: 9 bases; J trimming: 7 bases; junction bases outside the gene matches: 16. CDR3: CASSRPGTGKANEQFF. The CDR3 coding sequence is TGTGCCAGTTCTCGTCCCGGGACAGGGAAGGCTAATGAGCAGTTCTTC.

J is TRBJ2-6 and V is TRBV2; D gene ambiguous. Per the germline V gene, CDR1 is SNHLY and CDR2 is FYNNEI. Trimming took off 6 bases at V and 1 base at J, with 4 bases between the two ends. The CDR3 runs to 13 residues. CDR3 sequence (DNA): TGTGCCAGCAGGGTATCTGGGGCCAACGTCCTGACTTTC. It specifies CASRVSGANVLTF.